Listed here are 6 T cell receptor beta chains from one sample, sequenced in a study of control samples from healthy donors and cancer patients. Profiled with immunoSEQ multiplex PCR; TCRdb holds only in-frame clones, not every one. Of 150,000 or so clones in the sample, around 95% were seen once. Material for sequencing was blood. These receptors originate from a man aged 40-49 years in good health.

This chain's CDR3 is CASSPMAGTDGTEAFF. The DNA for the CDR3 is TGTGCCAGCTCACCAATGGCAGGGACGGATGGGACTGAAGCTTTCTTT. The V call is TRBV18, the J call TRBJ1-1, with a possible D match to TRBD1 (5 bases). Germline V gene lookup returns CDR1 KGHSH and CDR2 LQKENI. V lost 2 bases and J lost 5, with 18 bases in between. This CDR3 is 16 amino acids long.

The chain uses TRBV7-2 and TRBJ1-5; D gene unclear. Germline V lookup: CDR1 SGHTA, CDR2 FQGNSA. The CDR3 loop spans 13 amino acids. Trimming left V 4 bases short and J 4 bases short, with 8 bases between. CDR3 sequence (DNA): TGTGCCAGCAGCTCCGGGCTAAATCAGCCCCAGCATTTT. As protein: CASSSGLNQPQHF.

The J gene is TRBJ2-1, the V gene TRBV5-1; 11 nucleotides align to TRBD2. The CDR3 covers 15 residues. Looked up from germline, CDR1 is SGHRS and CDR2 is YFSETQ. V was clipped by 0 bases and J by 9 bases; unmatched bases: 5. CDR3 amino acids: CASSLAGSGGVEQFF. The CDR3 DNA reads TGCGCCAGCAGCTTGGCTGGTAGCGGGGGGGTTGAGCAGTTCTTC. The whole variable domain, filled in from reference TRBV5-1 and TRBJ2-1, reads KAGVTQTPRYLIKTRGQQVTLSCSPISGHRSVSWYQQTPGQGLQFLFEYFSETQRNKGNFPGRFSGRQFSNSRSEMNVSTLELGDSALYLCASSLAGSGGVEQFFGPGTRLTVL.

In nucleotides, the CDR3 is TGTGCCAGCAGAGGAGACACCCATAGCAATCAGCCCCAGCATTTT. Translation gives CASRGDTHSNQPQHF. The gene calls are TRBV6-5 and TRBJ1-5; the D is unclear. The CDR3 runs to 15 residues. Germline CDR1 reads MNHEY; CDR2 reads SVGAGI. Trimming pared 6 bases from V and 0 bases from J, leaving 12 bases between.

As regards this clone: Other DNA sequences from this sample encode an identical CDR3 as well. This chain links TRBV18 with TRBJ1-1, with 8 bases aligning to TRBD1. V trimming: 4 bases; J trimming: 0 bases; junction bases outside the gene matches: 1. The CDR3 totals 14 residues. Germline CDR1 is KGHSH and CDR2 is LQKENI. CDR3 amino acids: CASSRDRMNTEAFF. CDR3 coding DNA: TGTGCCAGCTCACGGGACAGGATGAACACTGAAGCTTTCTTT.

V is TRBV6-5 and J is TRBJ1-2; D perhaps matches TRBD1 (5 bases). Germline CDR1 MNHEY, CDR2 SVGAGI. Trimming cost V 5 bases and J 5 bases, with 18 bases left between them. CDR3 length: 15 residues. The CDR3 DNA reads TGTGCCAGCAGTCCCAGGGTCTTCGCCCCTTATGGCTACACCTTC. This gives the protein CASSPRVFAPYGYTF.